The 21 T cell receptor beta chains below come from one sample, sequenced in a study of PD-L1 blockade in urothelial cancer. Assay used: immunoSEQ multiplex PCR; TCRdb lists only in-frame clones, some missing. The profile covers about 91,000 clones, with approximately 91% appearing a single time and around 10% taken by the ten largest. Here the sequenced sample was PBMCs, taken around atezolizumab (anti-PD-L1) treatment. These receptors were taken from a man in his fifties or sixties with urothelial cancer.

For the CDR3, the DNA is TGTGCCAGCAGCTTATATCGGCGGGTGAGGTCCTACAATGAGCAGTTCTTC. Its translation: CASSLYRRVRSYNEQFF. V is TRBV7-9 and J is TRBJ2-1; D perhaps matches TRBD2 (5 bases). CDR1 and CDR2 from the germline V gene are SEHNR and FQNEAQ (reference sequence). V lost 2 bases and J lost 1, with 15 bases in between. The CDR3 is 17 amino acids.

The rearrangement joins TRBV6-6 to TRBJ2-1; D perhaps matches TRBD1 (5 bases). Germline V gives CDR1 MNHNY, CDR2 SVGAGI (reference sequence). V was trimmed by 6 bases and J by 7 bases, leaving 19 bases between them. CDR3 length equals 15 residues. CDR3 sequence (DNA): TGTGCCAGCAGGCCATCAACGGCAGGGTCAAATGAGCAGTTCTTC. Translating it yields CASRPSTAGSNEQFF.

The chain is built from TRBV15 and TRBJ1-5, with unresolved D. This CDR3 region has 15 residues. Trimming took 0 bases from V and 0 from J, leaving 6 bases between them. Germline V gene data show CDR1 as LNHNV and CDR2 as YYDKDF (reference sequence). CDR3 protein: CATSRDGHSNQPQHF. The CDR3 DNA follows: TGTGCCACCAGCAGAGATGGGCATAGCAATCAGCCCCAGCATTTT. Together with reference TRBV15 and TRBJ1-5, the CDR3 gives the full variable domain: DAMVIQNPRYQVTQFGKPVTLSCSQTLNHNVMYWYQQKSSQAPKLLFHYYDKDFNNEADTPDNFQSRRPNTSFCFLDIRSPGLGDTAMYLCATSRDGHSNQPQHFGDGTRLSIL.

J is TRBJ2-7 and V is TRBV5-1, with 11 bases aligning to TRBD2. V lost 4 bases, J lost 4 bases, and 7 bases stayed unmatched. The CDR3 contains 15 residues. CDR1 SGHRS and CDR2 YFSETQ come from the germline V gene. CDR3 sequence: CASSITSGGFYEQYF. In DNA, the CDR3 is TGCGCCAGCAGCATAACTAGCGGGGGTTTTTACGAGCAGTACTTC.

The V gene is TRBV30, the J gene TRBJ2-1; a weak D match, TRBD1 (6 bases). Germline CDR1 GTSNPN, CDR2 SVGIG (reference sequence). The CDR3 runs to 16 residues. V lost 2 bases, J lost 5 bases, and 19 bases lay in between. CDR3 in amino acids: CAWSRRAGTLNNEQFF. The CDR3, as DNA: TGTGCCTGGAGTCGAAGAGCCGGGACACTTAACAATGAGCAGTTCTTC.

The CDR3 spells CASRAGGETQYF. The CDR3 DNA reads as TGTGCCAGCAGGGCAGGGGGGGAGACCCAGTACTTC. V and J are TRBV6-1 and TRBJ2-5, with TRBD1 as a possible D gene (7 bases). With 6 bases removed from V and 5 bases from J, the gap between germline ends came to 10 bases. The CDR3 runs to 12 residues. The germline CDR1 and CDR2 sequences are MNHNS and SASEGT.

The chain couples TRBV28 to TRBJ2-1, with 7 bases identical to TRBD2. CDR3 length: 14 amino acids. With V trimmed by 8 bases and J by 12 bases, 16 bases remained unmatched. Germline CDR1 reads MDHEN; CDR2 reads SYDVKM. This CDR3 is CASSPRIGRRRQFF. The CDR3 coding sequence is TGTGCCAGCTCCCCACGTATCGGGAGGAGACGGCAGTTCTTC.

The gene calls are TRBV11-2 and TRBJ2-5, with D perhaps TRBD1 (6 bases). The CDR3 covers 13 residues. Deletions cut 5 bases from V and 5 bases from J, with 12 bases between. Per germline, CDR1 SGHAT and CDR2 FQNNGV. CDR3 region: CASSIQGTETQYF. The DNA for the CDR3 is TGTGCCAGCAGCATACAGGGAACGGAGACCCAGTACTTC.

This clone occurred once. V usage is TRBV15 and J usage is TRBJ2-3; 11 bases map to TRBD2. Unmatched junction bases numbered 11, after V lost 1 base and J lost 5 bases. This CDR3 has 18 amino acids. Germline V gene data show CDR1 as LNHNV and CDR2 as YYDKDF (reference sequence). CDR3 sequence: CATSRALSLAGVGDTQYF. DNA of the CDR3: TGTGCCACCAGCAGAGCCCTCTCACTAGCGGGGGTAGGAGATACGCAGTATTTT.

The V gene is TRBV6-1, the J gene TRBJ2-7; maybe TRBD2 (7 bases). The ends were cut back, 4 bases at V and 4 bases at J, with 23 bases in the middle. In germline, CDR1 is MNHNS, CDR2 SASEGT. The CDR3 has 17 residues. The CDR3 region is CASSARGGVSSGYEQYF. The DNA of the CDR3 is TGTGCCAGCAGTGCACGAGGGGGGGTTTCTTCTGGGTACGAGCAGTACTTC.

The chain is built from TRBV6-5 and TRBJ2-7, with 13 bases lining up with TRBD2. Trimming removed 2 bases from V and 2 bases from J; junction bases left unmatched: 0. The CDR3 runs 15 residues. Germline assignment: CDR1 MNHEY and CDR2 SVGAGI. CDR3 amino acids: CASSYGTSGTYEQYF. Written as DNA, the CDR3 is TGTGCCAGCAGTTACGGGACTAGCGGGACCTACGAGCAGTACTTC.

The chain links TRBV5-6 to TRBJ2-6, with 7 bases aligning to TRBD2. V lost 0 bases to trimming and J lost 1 base; unmatched junction nucleotides: 1. CDR1 SGHDT and CDR2 YYEEEE come from the germline V gene. This CDR3 is built from 16 residues. The CDR3 nucleotides read TGTGCCAGCAGCTTGGTGGGGGGGTCTGGGGCCAACGTCCTGACTTTC. It codes for CASSLVGGSGANVLTF.

This clone was observed a single time. CDR3 nucleotide sequence: TGTGCCAGCAGCTTAGCGCGGACTAGCGGGGAACAGACCCAGTACTTC. It specifies CASSLARTSGEQTQYF. The chain couples TRBV7-9 to TRBJ2-5; TRBD2 aligns across 12 bases. CDR3 length equals 16 residues. The V gene end was trimmed by 0 bases and the J gene end by 6 bases; junction bases not matched to a gene: 5. The V gene's germline CDR1 is SEHNR and CDR2 FQNEAQ (reference sequence).

This clone appeared a single time. The V call is TRBV20-1, the J call TRBJ2-5; D uncertain. Germline V gene lookup returns CDR1 DFQATT and CDR2 SNEGSKA (reference sequence). With 5 bases removed from V and 2 bases from J, the gap between germline ends came to 3 bases. The CDR3 extends over 10 amino acids. The CDR3 sequence: CSALQETQYF. CDR3 DNA: TGCAGTGCTCTACAAGAGACCCAGTACTTC.

In its sample, this clone was seen once. The chain carries TRBV5-1 and TRBJ2-3; 7 bases are shared with TRBD1. Germline CDR1 is SGHRS and CDR2 is YFSETQ. CDR3 length equals 17 residues. The V segment lost 0 bases and the J segment 1 base; nucleotides outside the gene matches: 8. The CDR3 loop is CASSLGFSGTGTDTQYF. The CDR3 bases are TGCGCCAGCAGCTTGGGGTTCTCAGGGACAGGCACAGATACGCAGTATTTT. The full variable domain, in which reference TRBV5-1 and TRBJ2-3 provide the parts outside the CDR3, is KAGVTQTPRYLIKTRGQQVTLSCSPISGHRSVSWYQQTPGQGLQFLFEYFSETQRNKGNFPGRFSGRQFSNSRSEMNVSTLELGDSALYLCASSLGFSGTGTDTQYFGPGTRLTVL.

The gene calls are TRBV28 and TRBJ2-7, with no clear D. Germline values: CDR1 MDHEN, CDR2 SYDVKM. V shed 6 bases and J shed 5 bases, with 17 bases lying between them. CDR3 size: 14 residues. This CDR3 reads CASSSHYRGDEQYF. In DNA form, the CDR3 reads TGTGCCAGCAGCTCACATTATAGAGGCGACGAGCAGTACTTC.

The V gene is TRBV9, the J gene TRBJ2-5, with 10 bases aligning to TRBD2. Trimming removed 4 bases from V and 5 bases from J; junction bases left unmatched: 5. The germline V gene has CDR1 SGDLS and CDR2 YYNGEE. This CDR3 is 14 amino acids long. The CDR3 bases are TGTGCCAGCAGCCCACTAGCGGGGAGGGAGACCCAGTACTTC. Amino acid sequence: CASSPLAGRETQYF.

This clone was seen a single time. This chain links TRBV5-1 with TRBJ2-2; 10 nucleotides match TRBD2. Germline V gives CDR1 SGHRS, CDR2 YFSETQ. CDR3 length: 16 residues. V shed 2 bases and J 6 bases; nucleotides not matched to a gene: 7. The CDR3 coding sequence is TGCGCCAGCAGCTTTATCAGCGGGAGGGCCGCCGGGGAGCTGTTTTTT. This sequence encodes CASSFISGRAAGELFF.

The rearrangement uses TRBV5-5 and TRBJ2-7; D is ambiguous. This CDR3 comprises 15 residues. CDR1 and CDR2 (germline): SGHKS, YYEKEE (reference sequence). The germline V and J ends were trimmed by 0 bases and 0 bases, with 10 bases remaining between them. The CDR3 is CASSLAPGSSYEQYF. The CDR3 DNA reads as TGTGCCAGCAGCTTGGCCCCAGGCAGCTCCTACGAGCAGTACTTC.

This clone was seen a few times. The CDR3 nucleotides are TGCAGCGTTGGCGAGGGGGGGACCAATGAAAAACTGTTTTTT. This gives the protein CSVGEGGTNEKLFF. The gene calls are TRBV29-1 and TRBJ1-4; possibly TRBD1 for D (6 bases). Trimming took off 4 bases at V and 5 bases at J, with 14 bases between the two ends. This CDR3 has 14 amino acids. Germline V gene lookup returns CDR1 SQVTM and CDR2 ANQGSEA.

CDR3 in DNA: TGTGCCAGCAAAGAACTTCCACAAGAGACCCAGTACTTC. It codes for CASKELPQETQYF. The V and J genes are TRBV2 and TRBJ2-5; D ambiguous. Trimming took off 7 bases at V and 2 bases at J, with 11 bases between the two ends. The CDR3 is 13 amino acids. Looked up from germline, CDR1 is SNHLY and CDR2 is FYNNEI.